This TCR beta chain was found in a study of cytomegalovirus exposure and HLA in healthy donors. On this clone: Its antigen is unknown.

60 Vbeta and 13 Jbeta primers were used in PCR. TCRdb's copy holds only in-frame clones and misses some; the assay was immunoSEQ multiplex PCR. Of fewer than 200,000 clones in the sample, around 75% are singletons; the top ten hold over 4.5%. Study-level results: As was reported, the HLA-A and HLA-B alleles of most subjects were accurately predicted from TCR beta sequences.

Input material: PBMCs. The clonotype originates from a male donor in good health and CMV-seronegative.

CDR3: CASPNHELPRDTIYF. CDR3 sequence (DNA): TGCGCCAGCCCCAACCATGAACTTCCCAGGGACACCATATATTTT. The rearrangement links TRBV5-1 to TRBJ1-3, with D perhaps TRBD1 (5 bases). Germline-derived CDR1 and CDR2 are SGHRS and YFSETQ. Trimming took off 7 bases at V and 8 bases at J, with 22 bases between the two ends. The CDR3 runs to 15 residues.